A selection of T cell receptor beta chains follows, all from one sample in a study of blood T cell repertoires in COVID-19. The repertoire was sequenced with immunoSEQ multiplex PCR; TCRdb's copy has only in-frame clones and lacks some. The sample records around 310,000 clones, roughly 90% being singletons. Sequenced sample: peripheral blood. The receptors were gathered from a woman in her forties or fifties with active or convalescent COVID-19. CDR3s include the opening cysteine and the closing phenylalanine or tryptophan. The D gene is left open where the match is weak. Clone size is shown for a subset of rows, as once, few, many or a class of expanded clone.

d_gene	j_gene	abundance	v_gene	CDR3aa	CDR3nt
NA	TRBJ2-7	NA	TRBV2	CASSDLRQLEQYF	TGTGCCAGCAGTGACTTACGACAACTCGAGCAGTACTTC
NA	TRBJ2-7	NA	TRBV28	CASGTDTYEQYF	TGTGCCAGCGGTACAGACACCTACGAGCAGTACTTC
NA	TRBJ1-1	NA	TRBV7-9	CASSLTRGGNTEAFF	TGTGCCAGCAGCCTAACCCGGGGGGGGAACACTGAAGCTTTCTTT
TRBD1	TRBJ1-5	NA	TRBV7-2	CASSSGQGDQPQHF	TGTGCCAGCAGCTCCGGACAGGGGGACCAGCCCCAGCATTTT
TRBD1	TRBJ1-2	once	TRBV29-1	CSVGQGADGYTF	TGCAGCGTTGGACAGGGGGCGGATGGCTACACCTTC
NA	TRBJ2-7	NA	TRBV19	CASSMRAGNYEQYF	TGTGCCAGTAGTATGCGGGCGGGGAACTACGAGCAGTACTTC
TRBD2	TRBJ2-7	NA	TRBV27	CASTSPLAGNEQYF	TGTGCCAGCACCTCGCCGCTAGCGGGAAACGAGCAGTACTTC
NA	TRBJ1-1	few	TRBV28	CASKGFSAEAFF	TGTGCCAGCAAGGGGTTTTCGGCTGAAGCTTTCTTT
TRBD2	TRBJ2-7	once	TRBV28	CASIGLQGLAGDGYEQYF	TGTGCCAGCATTGGTTTGCAGGGGCTAGCGGGTGATGGCTACGAGCAGTACTTC
NA	TRBJ1-1	NA	TRBV28	CASSFRVGTEAFF	TGTGCCAGCAGTTTCAGGGTCGGCACTGAAGCTTTCTTT
NA	TRBJ1-2	NA	TRBV4-1	CASSQGAQGGGLDGYTF	TGCGCCAGCAGCCAAGGGGCCCAAGGTGGGGGGTTGGATGGCTACACCTTC
NA	TRBJ2-3	once	TRBV27	CASSFGREPSTDTQYF	TGTGCCAGCAGTTTTGGAAGGGAGCCTAGCACAGATACGCAGTATTTT
TRBD1	TRBJ2-7	NA	TRBV5-6	CASSLALTGGIDLEQYF	TGTGCCAGCAGCTTGGCCCTGACAGGGGGTATAGATCTCGAGCAGTACTTC
NA	TRBJ1-6	NA	TRBV12-3/TRBV12-4	CASSLTAESPLHF	TGTGCCAGCAGTTTGACAGCCGAGTCACCCCTCCACTTT
NA	TRBJ1-1	NA	TRBV12-3/TRBV12-4	CASSSVMDTEAFF	TGTGCCAGCAGCTCAGTAATGGACACTGAAGCTTTCTTT
TRBD2	TRBJ2-7	NA	TRBV5-1	CASRPSTPGLVDYEQYF	TGCGCCAGCAGACCGTCCACGCCGGGACTAGTCGACTACGAGCAGTACTTC